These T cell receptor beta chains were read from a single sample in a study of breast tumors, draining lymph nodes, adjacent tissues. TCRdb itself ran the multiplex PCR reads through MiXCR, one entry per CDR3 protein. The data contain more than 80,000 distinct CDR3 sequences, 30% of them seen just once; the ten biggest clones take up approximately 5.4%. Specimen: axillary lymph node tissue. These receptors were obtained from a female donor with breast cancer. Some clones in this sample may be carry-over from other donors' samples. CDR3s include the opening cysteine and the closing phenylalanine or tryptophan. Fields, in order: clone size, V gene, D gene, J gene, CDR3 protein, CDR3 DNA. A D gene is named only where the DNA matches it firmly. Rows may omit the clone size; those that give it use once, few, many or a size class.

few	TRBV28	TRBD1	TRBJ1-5	CASSDRALNQPQHF	TGTGCCAGCAGCGACAGGGCACTCAATCAGCCCCAGCATTTT
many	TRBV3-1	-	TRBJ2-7	CASSHAFVGEVVENYEQYF	TGTGCCAGCAGCCATGCCTTTGTGGGCGAGGTGGTGGAGAACTACGAGCAGTACTTC
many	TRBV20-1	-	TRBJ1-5	CSARQYSNQPQHF	TGCAGTGCTAGGCAATATAGCAATCAGCCCCAGCATTTT
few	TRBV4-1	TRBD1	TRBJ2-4	CASSQEPLTGGWMAAKNIQYF	TGCGCCAGCAGCCAAGAGCCCCTGACAGGGGGGTGGATGGCTGCCAAAAACATTCAGTACTTC
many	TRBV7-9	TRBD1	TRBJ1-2	CASSFNRGQGYTF	TGTGCCAGCAGCTTTAACAGGGGGCAAGGCTACACCTTC
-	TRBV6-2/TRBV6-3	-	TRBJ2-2	CASSHSNGGNTGELFF	TGTGCCAGCAGTCACTCGAATGGGGGGAACACCGGGGAGCTGTTTTTT
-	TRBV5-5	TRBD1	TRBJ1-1	CASSVTGTEAFF	TGTGCCAGCAGCGTGACAGGGACTGAAGCTTTCTTT
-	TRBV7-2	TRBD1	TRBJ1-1	CASSPEARQGDVAFF	TGTGCCAGCTCACCAGAAGCCCGGCAGGGGGATGTGGCTTTCTTT
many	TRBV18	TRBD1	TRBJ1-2	CASSPPETGRDGYTF	TGTGCCAGCTCACCACCGGAGACAGGGAGGGATGGCTACACCTTC
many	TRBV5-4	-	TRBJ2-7	CASSAVGYEQYF	TGTGCCAGCAGCGCCGTCGGGTACGAGCAGTACTTC
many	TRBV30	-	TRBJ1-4	CAWSVSGAEKLFF	TGTGCCTGGAGTGTTTCAGGGGCGGAAAAACTGTTTTTT
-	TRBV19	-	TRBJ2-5	CASSVSGGKETQYF	TGTGCCAGTAGTGTATCGGGTGGTAAAGAGACCCAGTACTTC
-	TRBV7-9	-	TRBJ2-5	CASGLRTEGTQYF	TGTGCCAGCGGCTTAAGGACAGAAGGGACCCAGTACTTC
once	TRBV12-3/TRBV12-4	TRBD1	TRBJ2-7	CASSFPPRDRDSYEQYF	TGTGCCAGCAGTTTCCCCCCCCGAGACAGGGACTCCTACGAGCAGTACTTC
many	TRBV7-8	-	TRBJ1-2	CASSMTGLGRLGYTF	TGTGCCAGCAGCATGACCGGACTAGGTCGGCTTGGCTACACCTTC
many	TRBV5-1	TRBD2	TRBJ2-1	CASSFSGTTYNEQFF	TGCGCCAGCAGCTTTTCCGGGACTACTTACAATGAGCAGTTCTTC
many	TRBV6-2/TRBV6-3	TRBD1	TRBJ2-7	CASSYTRGRGVGYEQYF	TGTGCCAGCAGTTACACCAGGGGGCGCGGGGTCGGCTACGAGCAGTACTTC
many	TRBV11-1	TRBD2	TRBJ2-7	CASSPQPGGTKYEQYF	TGTGCCAGCAGCCCACAACCCGGGGGGACCAAATACGAGCAGTACTTC
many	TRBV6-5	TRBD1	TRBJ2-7	CASARQGAVYEQYF	TGTGCCAGCGCCCGACAGGGGGCGGTCTACGAGCAGTACTTC
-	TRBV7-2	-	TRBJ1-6	CASSPSNNSPPHF	TGCGCCAGCAGCCCCTCAAATAATTCACCCCCCCACTTT
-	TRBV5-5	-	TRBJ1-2	CASSFYICSARDREDANYGYTF	-
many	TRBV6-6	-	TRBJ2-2	CASSSPMSGELFF	TGTGCCAGCAGTTCCCCGATGTCCGGGGAGCTGTTTTTT
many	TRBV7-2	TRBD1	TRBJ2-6	CASSLRNRGPNSGANVLTF	TGTGCCAGCAGCTTAAGGAACAGGGGGCCGAACTCTGGGGCCAACGTCCTGACTTTC
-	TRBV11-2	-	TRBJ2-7	CASSLVSSSEQYF	TGTGCCAGCAGCTTAGTCAGCTCCTCCGAACAGTACTTC
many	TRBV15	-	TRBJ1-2	CATSRPGVFIRGYTF	TGTGCCACCAGCAGACCAGGGGTTTTCATTCGTGGCTACACCTTC
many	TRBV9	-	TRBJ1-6	CASSPTLGQANSPLHF	TGTGCCAGCAGCCCAACTCTCGGACAAGCTAATTCACCCCTCCACTTT
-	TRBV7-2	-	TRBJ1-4	CASSRGGSSEKLFF	TGTGCCAGCAGCAGGGGAGGGTCGAGTGAAAAACTGTTTTTT
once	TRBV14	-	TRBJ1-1	CASSQERGHREASF	TGTGCCAGCAGCCAAGAAAGAGGGCACAGAGAAGCTTCCTTT
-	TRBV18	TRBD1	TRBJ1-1	CASSSRTGWTEAFF	TGTGCCAGCTCATCTCGGACAGGGTGGACTGAAGCTTTCTTT
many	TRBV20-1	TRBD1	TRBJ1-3	CSAMSGQGGRNTIYF	TGCAGTGCTATGTCTGGACAGGGCGGCAGAAACACCATATATTTT
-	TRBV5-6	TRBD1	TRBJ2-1	CTSSLYRGHTNEQFF	TGTACCAGCAGCCTGTACAGGGGGCATACCAATGAGCAGTTCTTC
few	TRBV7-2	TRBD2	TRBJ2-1	CASSLSGSSYNEQLF	TGTGCCAGCAGCTTGAGCGGGAGCAGCTACAATGAGCAGCTCTTC
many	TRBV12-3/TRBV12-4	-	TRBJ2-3	CASTLRTASTDTQYF	TGTGCCAGCACGCTTAGGACAGCGAGCACAGATACGCAGTATTTT
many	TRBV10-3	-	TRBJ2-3	CAIRETGLDTQYF	TGTGCCATCAGGGAAACAGGGCTAGATACGCAGTATTTT
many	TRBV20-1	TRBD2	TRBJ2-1	CSASGTPGLAGVISYNEQFF	TGCAGTGCTAGTGGAACCCCGGGACTAGCGGGAGTAATTTCTTACAATGAGCAGTTCTTC
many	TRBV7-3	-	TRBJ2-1	CASSSIGGDEQFF	TGTGCCAGCAGCTCCATTGGGGGTGATGAGCAGTTCTTC
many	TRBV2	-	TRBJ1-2	CASGEVPTPYGYTF	TGTGCCAGCGGGGAGGTGCCTACCCCTTATGGCTACACCTTC
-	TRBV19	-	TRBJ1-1	CASSITGNTEAFF	TGTGCCAGTAGTATTACAGGGAACACTGAAGCTTTCTTT
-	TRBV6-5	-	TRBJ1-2	CASSYKKTDHGYAF	TGTGCCAGCAGTTACAAGAAGACGGACCATGGCTACGCCTTC
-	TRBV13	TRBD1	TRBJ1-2	CASSSGTGGAGYTF	TGTGCCAGCAGCTCCGGGACAGGGGGAGCTGGCTACACCTTC
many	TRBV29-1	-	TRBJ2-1	CSVEVGGHEQFF	TGCAGCGTTGAAGTTGGGGGTCATGAGCAGTTCTTC
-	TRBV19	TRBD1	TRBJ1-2	CASSTRDRGYYGYTF	TGTGCCAGTAGTACCCGGGACAGGGGGTACTATGGCTACACCTTC
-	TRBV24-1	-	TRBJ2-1	CATSDTWGEGNNEQFF	TGTGCCACCAGTGACACCTGGGGCGAAGGAAACAATGAGCAGTTCTTC
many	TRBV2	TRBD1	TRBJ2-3	CASSEGPQGDTQYF	TGTGCCAGCAGTGAAGGTCCACAGGGGGATACGCAGTATTTT
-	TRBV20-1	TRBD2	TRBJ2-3	CSAGLAGQFGDTQYF	TGCAGTGCTGGCCTAGCGGGGCAATTCGGAGATACGCAGTATTTT
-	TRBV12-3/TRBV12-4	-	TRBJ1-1	CASSLSLGLANTEAFF	TGTGCCAGCAGTCTAAGTTTGGGGCTCGCGAACACTGAAGCTTTCTTT
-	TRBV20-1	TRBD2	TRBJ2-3	CSALAGGSRSYNEQYF	TGCAGTGCTTTAGCGGGAGGGTCACGCTCCTACAATGAGCAGTATTTT
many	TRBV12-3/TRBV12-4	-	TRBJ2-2	CASSLSVTANTGELFF	TGTGCCAGCAGTTTATCCGTGACAGCGAACACCGGGGAGCTGTTTTTT
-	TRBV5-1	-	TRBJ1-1	CASSLDSMNTEAFF	TGCGCCAGCAGCTTGGACAGCATGAACACTGAAGCTTTCTTT
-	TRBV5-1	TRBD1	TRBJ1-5	CASSLAWRQGEQLNQPQHF	TGCGCCAGCAGCTTGGCCTGGAGACAGGGTGAGCAGCTCAATCAGCCCCAGCATTTT
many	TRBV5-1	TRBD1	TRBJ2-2	CASSVGQENTGELFF	TGCGCCAGCAGCGTGGGACAGGAAAACACCGGGGAGCTGTTTTTT
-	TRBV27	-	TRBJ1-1	CASSLSVQINTEAFF	TGTGCCAGCAGTTTATCGGTACAAATTAACACTGAAGCTTTCTTT
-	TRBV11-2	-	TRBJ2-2	CASSPAAGKRPGELFF	TGTGCCAGCAGCCCCGCGGCAGGGAAAAGGCCCGGGGAGCTGTTTTTT
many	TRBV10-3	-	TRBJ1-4	CAISDGPGDEKLFF	TGTGCCATCAGTGATGGGCCTGGAGACGAAAAACTGTTTTTT
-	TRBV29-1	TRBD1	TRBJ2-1	CSAPDRGGHNEQFF	TGCAGCGCCCCGGACAGGGGAGGGCACAATGAGCAGTTCTTC
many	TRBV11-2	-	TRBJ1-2	CASSLDQIPLRNYGYTF	TGTGCCAGCAGCTTAGATCAGATCCCACTGAGAAACTATGGCTACACCTTC
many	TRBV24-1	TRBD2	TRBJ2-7	CATKDPELPSAGGYEQYF	TGTGCCACCAAGGACCCGGAACTTCCCTCGGCGGGAGGCTACGAGCAGTACTTC